These T cell receptor beta chains were read from a single sample in a study of blood T cell repertoires in COVID-19. The repertoire was sequenced with immunoSEQ multiplex PCR; TCRdb's copy has only in-frame clones and lacks some. The sample yields around 120,000 clones, about 87% seen once. Material for sequencing was peripheral blood. Every receptor here comes from a woman in her seventies with acute or convalescent COVID-19. Each CDR3 is given without its conserved first and last residue. The order of the fields is V gene, CDR3 protein.

>TRBV28
ASRGGIAGGERLF
>TRBV19
ASSIEPGTIGEPGYSPLH
>TRBV30
AWSPDGGLTDTQY
>TRBV2
ASSEGLAGGQETQY
>TRBV12-3/TRBV12-4
ASSRDYFYGYT
>TRBV5-1
ASSAGQGNYGYT
>TRBV27
ASSWTVADTQY
>TRBV19
ASSIRVASLNTEAF
>TRBV29-1
STGSVYNEQF
>TRBV19
ASSIVRWRGNTEAF
>TRBV5-1
ASSFGGMWYGYT
>TRBV20-1
SASTLDYGYT
>TRBV3-1/TRBV3-2
ATKLAGTYTDTQY
>TRBV28
ASSLGRYQETQY
>TRBV19
ASSIAPSGNTIY
>TRBV7-9
ASSAGQGRDEQY